This T cell receptor (beta chain) was found in a study of vaccination and CD4 T cells after COVID-19. The study, taken as a whole, reports: Median SARS-CoV-2-reactive clonotype numbers went from 21 to 38; this increase was not significant.

Trimming left V 3 bases short and J 2 bases short, with 10 bases between. Germline CDR1 and CDR2: SGHTA and FQGNSA. CDR3 length equals 14 residues. Researchers used the Oncomine TCR Beta short-read assay to sequence DNA from cultured CD4+ T cells. Genomic DNA was isolated from cultured CD4+ T cells. TCRdb called the PCR reads again in MiXCR, with one record for every CDR3 protein. Of more than 15,000 distinct CDR3 sequences listed, roughly 51% were seen once; the top ten hold more than 30%. As for treatment: roughly 10-day PBMC culture with coronavirus spike peptide pools or control peptides (ViraFEST assay). This clonotype appeared a few times. Its cognate antigen is unknown.

This receptor was obtained from a human donor with COVID-19. Sequenced here: cultured CD4+ T cells from blood, sampled after SARS-CoV-2 vaccination. The chain uses TRBV7-2 and TRBJ1-2; TRBD1 is a possible D gene (6 bases). DNA of the CDR3: TGTGCCAGCAGCTTCTCAGGGGCAAACTATGGCTACACCTTC. Protein product: CASSFSGANYGYTF.